The present T cell receptor beta chain was sequenced within a study of post-analysis software for immune sequencing data. CDR1 is MNHNS, CDR2 SASEGT, per germline. This CDR3 is 16 amino acids long. With V trimmed by 10 bases and J by 7 bases, 20 bases remained unmatched. A note on this clonotype: Its antigen is unidentified.

Study-wide points: Among roughly five TRBV segments more frequent in patients than controls were TRBV5-6, TRBV5-1 and TRBV20-1.

Built from TCR beta cDNA, the libraries had unique molecular identifiers in them. TCRdb itself ran the PCR reads through MiXCR, one entry per CDR3 protein. The sample has roughly 730,000 distinct CDR3 sequences; 25% to 30% are singletons. The rearrangement joins TRBV6-1 to TRBJ2-5; 8 bases align to TRBD2. Sequenced material: blood. The receptor's source is a girl under 18 with multiple sclerosis. The CDR3 coding sequence is TGTGCCACGGGGGGGGACTCAGATCGGTTTCGAGTGACCCAGTACTTC. Its protein is CATGGDSDRFRVTQYF.